The 17 T cell receptor beta chains listed next were all sequenced from one sample in a study of T cells in Graves' hyperthyroidism and ophthalmopathy. What was amplified from RNA transcripts were TCR beta CDR3 regions. RT-PCR in the first round (using the HTBI primer set) targeted the TCR CDR3. One entry per CDR3 protein, called by TCRdb with MiXCR from the multiplex PCR reads. This sample has more than 300,000 distinct CDR3 sequences, with about 17% found just once. The sequencing sample was made of blood. These receptors came from a woman aged 25-40 years with Graves' hyperthyroidism that later progressed to Graves' ophthalmopathy.

Regarding this clonotype: Mismatch with germline at one junction end may stem from a read error. This rearrangement joins TRBV6-2 or TRBV6-3 to TRBJ2-7, with a possible D match to TRBD1 (5 bases). Germline values: CDR1 MNHEY, CDR2 SVGEGT. The CDR3 runs 13 residues. The CDR3 sequence is CASSRDSSYEQSF. CDR3 DNA sequence: TGTGCCAGCAGCCGTGACAGTTCCTACGAGCAGTCCTTC.

This clonotype was counted a few times. The V gene is TRBV18, the J gene TRBJ1-4; no definite D call. The CDR3 has 14 amino acids. Germline CDR1 reads KGHSH; CDR2 reads LQKENI. Trimming left V 1 base short and J 5 bases short, with 8 bases between. CDR3 amino acids: CASSPLSLNEKLFF. The CDR3 DNA reads TGTGCCAGCTCACCACTTTCTCTCAATGAAAAACTGTTTTTT.

The V and J genes are TRBV5-4 and TRBJ1-1; 7 bases line up with TRBD1. Losses at the gene ends were 4 bases for V and 8 bases for J; bases not matched to a gene: 8. Germline lookup yields CDR1 SGHNT and CDR2 YYREEE (reference sequence). The CDR3 is made up of 13 amino acids. This CDR3 reads CASSPGDSPEAFF. Written as DNA, the CDR3 is TGTGCCAGCAGCCCCGGGGACAGTCCCGAAGCTTTCTTT.

Only a few counts were recorded for this clonotype. The chain combines TRBV2 with TRBJ1-1; D possibly corresponds to TRBD1 (6 bases). Germline V lookup: CDR1 SNHLY, CDR2 FYNNEI. The CDR3 has 15 residues. Trimming removed 5 bases from V and 3 bases from J, with 16 bases in between. CDR3 region: CASSIATPGDTEAFF. CDR3 DNA sequence: TGTGCCAGCAGTATAGCGACCCCAGGGGACACTGAAGCTTTCTTT.

For this clonotype: One junction end does not reproduce the germline sequence, and a read error may be involved. This chain uses TRBV12-3 or TRBV12-4 with TRBJ2-5; D is unresolved. CDR3 length: 15 residues. CDR3 region: CASRPSRRLQEAQYF. DNA for the CDR3: TGTGCCAGCAGACCCTCTCGGAGACTTCAAGAGGCCCAGTACTTC.

This clonotype was observed at least ten times. The rearrangement links TRBV13 to TRBJ2-7, with D maybe TRBD1 (6 bases). V lost 5 bases and J lost 3, with 11 bases in between. This CDR3 comprises 13 residues. From germline, CDR1 is PRHDT and CDR2 FYEKMQ (reference sequence). The CDR3 sequence: CASSNRDNYEQYF. In nucleotides, the CDR3 is TGTGCCAGCAGCAACCGGGACAACTACGAGCAGTACTTC.

This clonotype was seen at least ten times. This chain uses TRBV28 with TRBJ2-5; 10 bases line up with TRBD2. J lost 3 bases, V lost 2 bases, and 6 bases had no gene match. Germline values: CDR1 MDHEN, CDR2 SYDVKM. The CDR3 runs to 16 residues. Here the CDR3 reads CASSLRGLAGEETQYF. The CDR3 DNA is TGTGCCAGCAGTTTACGGGGCCTAGCGGGAGAAGAGACCCAGTACTTC.

This clonotype has ten or more counts. The rearrangement links TRBV29-1 to TRBJ2-5; 13 bases fit TRBD2. CDR1 SQVTM and CDR2 ANQGSEA come from the germline V gene. The CDR3 runs 15 residues. V lost 5 bases to trimming and J lost 12 bases; unmatched junction nucleotides: 15. The CDR3 region is CSVSLLAGGPSSEYF. The CDR3 nucleotides are TGCAGCGTTTCTTTACTAGCGGGAGGGCCAAGCTCGGAGTACTTC.

This clonotype was recorded many times. The chain is built from TRBV19 and TRBJ2-7, with D perhaps matching TRBD1 (5 bases). From germline, CDR1 is LNHDA and CDR2 SQIVND (reference sequence). The CDR3 is 13 amino acids. Trimming pared 3 bases from V and 7 bases from J, leaving 13 bases between. Written as DNA, the CDR3 is TGTGCCAGTAGTATGCAGGGATTCAGAGAGCAGTACTTC. Its protein product is CASSMQGFREQYF.

This clonotype was detected ten times or more. The gene calls are TRBV20-1 and TRBJ2-5; possible D gene TRBD2, 6 bases. The CDR3 loop spans 15 amino acids. The V gene lost 0 bases and the J gene lost 5 bases, with 16 bases spanning the gap. Germline V CDR1 and CDR2: DFQATT, SNEGSKA (reference sequence). The CDR3 is CSARDSSGRGETQYF. For the CDR3, the DNA is TGCAGTGCTAGAGATTCTTCGGGTCGGGGGGAGACCCAGTACTTC.

At least ten counts were recorded for this clonotype. The V gene is TRBV5-8, the J gene TRBJ1-6, with 8 bases lining up with TRBD1. Germline CDR1 reads SGHTS; CDR2 reads YDEGEE. V lost 1 base and J lost 11; bases outside the gene matches: 5. The CDR3 runs 14 residues. The CDR3 spells CASSLWTGTPPLHF. Here the CDR3 DNA reads TGTGCCAGCAGCTTGTGGACAGGGACGCCACCCCTCCACTTT.

V and J are TRBV20-1 and TRBJ1-1; D is unresolved. Between the trimmed V and J ends, which lost 6 bases and 1 base, there was a span of 30 bases. This CDR3 region has 19 residues. Germline lookup yields CDR1 DFQATT and CDR2 SNEGSKA (reference sequence). CDR3 loop: CSASPEYGGGLGGNTEAFF. In DNA, the CDR3 is TGCAGTGCCTCCCCTGAATACGGCGGCGGGCTAGGTGGGAACACTGAAGCTTTCTTT.

This clonotype was observed at least ten times. The gene calls are TRBV3-1 and TRBJ2-7, with TRBD1 identical over 8 bases. V gave up 5 bases and J gave up 0 bases; unmatched junction bases: 6. Germline V gene lookup returns CDR1 LGHDT and CDR2 YNNKEL (reference sequence). This CDR3 is 15 amino acids long. In nucleotides, the CDR3 is TGTGCCAGCAGCAGGGACAGGCTGCTCTCCTACGAGCAGTACTTC. Translated: CASSRDRLLSYEQYF.

There are many counts of this clonotype. The chain employs TRBV7-9 and TRBJ2-5; a weak D match, TRBD2 (5 bases). Germline V gene data show CDR1 as SEHNR and CDR2 as FQNEAQ (reference sequence). This CDR3 is 16 amino acids long. The V end was cut by 2 bases, the J end by 2 bases, with 15 bases between. The CDR3 spells CASSLISSRSQETQYF. CDR3 coding DNA: TGTGCCAGCAGCTTAATCTCTAGCCGGTCGCAAGAGACCCAGTACTTC.

This clonotype was observed at least ten times. The V call is TRBV29-1, the J call TRBJ2-1; a weak D match, TRBD2 (5 bases). The V end lost 8 bases, the J end lost 9 bases, and 14 bases lay between the germline ends. Germline CDR1 SQVTM, CDR2 ANQGSEA. The CDR3 covers 11 residues. This chain's CDR3 is CSTTVTSEQFF. In nucleotides, the CDR3 is TGCAGCACTACGGTCACTAGTGAGCAGTTCTTC.

In this sample, this clonotype turned up many times. J is TRBJ1-4 and V is TRBV30; D is possibly TRBD1 (5 bases). The CDR3 has 14 residues. V was pared by 7 bases and J by 0 bases, with 12 bases between. In germline, CDR1 is GTSNPN, CDR2 SVGIG (reference sequence). The DNA of the CDR3 is TGTGCCTTGGGACCCCTTGCAACTAATGAAAAACTGTTTTTT. Translating gives CALGPLATNEKLFF.

The chain uses TRBV5-1 and TRBJ2-7, with TRBD2 matching over 9 bases. CDR3 length: 15 amino acids. The germline V gene encodes CDR1 SGHRS and CDR2 YFSETQ. With 1 base clipped from V and 3 bases from J, the junction kept 5 bases outside the gene matches. The CDR3, as DNA: TGCGCCAGCAGCTTGCCGAGTAGCGGGAGCTACGAGCAGTACTTC. Translation: CASSLPSSGSYEQYF.